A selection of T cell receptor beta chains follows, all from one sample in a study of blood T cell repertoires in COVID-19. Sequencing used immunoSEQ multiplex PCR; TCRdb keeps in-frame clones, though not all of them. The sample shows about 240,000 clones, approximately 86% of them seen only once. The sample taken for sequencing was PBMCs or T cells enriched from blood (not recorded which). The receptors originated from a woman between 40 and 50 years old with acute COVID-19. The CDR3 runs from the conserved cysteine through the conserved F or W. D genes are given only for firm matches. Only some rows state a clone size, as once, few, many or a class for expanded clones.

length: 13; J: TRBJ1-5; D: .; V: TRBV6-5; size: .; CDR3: CASTLQGNQPQHF; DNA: TGTGCCAGTACTTTACAGGGCAATCAGCCCCAGCATTTT
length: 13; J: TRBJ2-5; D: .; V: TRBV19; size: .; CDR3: CASGTQLQETQYF; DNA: TGTGCCAGTGGAACACAGTTACAAGAGACCCAGTACTTC
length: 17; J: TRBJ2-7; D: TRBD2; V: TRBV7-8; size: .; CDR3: CASSSEREGLIYYEQYF; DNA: TGTGCCAGCAGCTCCGAGCGGGAGGGCCTCATTTACTACGAGCAGTACTTC
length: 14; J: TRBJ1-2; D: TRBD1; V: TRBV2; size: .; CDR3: CASRLRQGGSGYTF; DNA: TGTGCCAGCCGGCTCCGACAGGGGGGGAGTGGCTACACCTTC
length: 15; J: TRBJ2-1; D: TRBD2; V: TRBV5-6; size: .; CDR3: CASSLLTSGGNEQFF; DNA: TGTGCCAGCAGCTTGCTAACTAGCGGAGGGAATGAGCAGTTCTTC
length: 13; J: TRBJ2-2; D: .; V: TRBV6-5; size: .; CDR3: CASSYPGTGELFF; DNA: TGTGCCAGCAGTTACCCGGGGACCGGGGAGCTGTTTTTT
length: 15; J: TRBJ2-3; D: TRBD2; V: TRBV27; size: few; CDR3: CATSSGSRSTDTQYF; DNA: TGTGCCACTTCCAGCGGGAGCCGAAGCACAGATACGCAGTATTTT
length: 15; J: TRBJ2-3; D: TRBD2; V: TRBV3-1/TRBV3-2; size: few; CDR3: CASSQLAGGPDTQYF; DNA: TGTGCCAGCAGCCAACTAGCGGGAGGACCAGATACGCAGTATTTT
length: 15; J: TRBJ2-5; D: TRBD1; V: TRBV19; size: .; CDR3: CASSLRGLYQETQYF; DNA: TGTGCCAGTAGTCTCAGGGGGCTTTACCAAGAGACCCAGTACTTC
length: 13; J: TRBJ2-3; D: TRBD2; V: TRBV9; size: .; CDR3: CASSLAGGDTQYF; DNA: TGTGCCAGCAGCTTAGCGGGGGGGGATACGCAGTATTTT
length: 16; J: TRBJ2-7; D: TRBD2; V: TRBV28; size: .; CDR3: CASSFQTSGSSNEQYF; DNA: TGTGCCAGCAGTTTCCAGACTAGCGGGAGTAGCAACGAGCAGTACTTC
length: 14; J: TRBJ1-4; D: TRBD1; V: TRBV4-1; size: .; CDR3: CASSPTRDREKLFF; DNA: TGCGCCAGCAGCCCAACCCGGGACAGGGAAAAACTGTTTTTT
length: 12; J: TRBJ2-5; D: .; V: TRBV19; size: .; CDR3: CASSIGVETQYF; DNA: TGTGCCAGTAGTATCGGGGTAGAGACCCAGTACTTC
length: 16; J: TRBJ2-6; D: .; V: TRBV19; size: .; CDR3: CASSIEASSGANVLTF; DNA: TGTGCCAGTAGTATAGAAGCTTCCTCTGGGGCCAACGTCCTGACTTTC
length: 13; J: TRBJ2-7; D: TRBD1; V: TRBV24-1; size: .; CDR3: CATSAGQGNEQYF; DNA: TGTGCCACCAGTGCGGGACAGGGGAACGAGCAGTACTTC
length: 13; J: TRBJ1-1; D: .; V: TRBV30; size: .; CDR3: CAWTRTGWTEAFF; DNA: TGTGCCTGGACCCGAACTGGTTGGACTGAAGCTTTCTTT
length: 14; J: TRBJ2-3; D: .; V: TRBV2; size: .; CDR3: CASIPDTSTDTQYF; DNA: TGTGCCAGCATACCGGACACCAGCACAGATACGCAGTATTTT
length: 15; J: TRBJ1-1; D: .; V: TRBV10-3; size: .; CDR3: CAISGVGSENTEAFF; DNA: TGTGCCATCAGTGGGGTGGGCTCAGAGAACACTGAAGCTTTCTTT
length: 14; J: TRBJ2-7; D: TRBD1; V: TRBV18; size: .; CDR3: CASSPGTGRYEQYF; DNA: TGTGCCAGCTCACCCGGGACAGGACGCTACGAGCAGTACTTC
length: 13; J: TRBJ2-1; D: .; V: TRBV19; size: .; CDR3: CASSTSSYNEQFF; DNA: TGTGCCAGTAGCACGAGCTCCTACAATGAGCAGTTCTTC
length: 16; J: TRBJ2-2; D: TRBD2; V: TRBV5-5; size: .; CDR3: CASSSGLAGETGELFF; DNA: TGTGCCAGCAGCTCTGGACTAGCGGGAGAAACCGGGGAGCTGTTTTTT
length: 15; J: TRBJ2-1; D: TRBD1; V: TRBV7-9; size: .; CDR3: CASSSRDREYNEQFF; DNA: TGTGCCAGCAGCTCCCGGGACAGGGAATACAATGAGCAGTTCTTC
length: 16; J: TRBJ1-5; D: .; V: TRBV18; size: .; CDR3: CASSPQLSDSNQPQHF; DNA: TGTGCCAGCTCACCACAACTTTCCGATAGCAATCAGCCCCAGCATTTT
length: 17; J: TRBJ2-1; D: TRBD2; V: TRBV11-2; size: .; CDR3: CASSPTGTSGSNNEQFF; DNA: TGTGCCAGCAGCCCGACCGGGACTAGCGGGAGTAATAATGAGCAGTTCTTC
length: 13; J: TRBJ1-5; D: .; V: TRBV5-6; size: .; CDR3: CASSIRENQPQHF; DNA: TGTGCCAGCAGCATCCGGGAGAATCAGCCCCAGCATTTT
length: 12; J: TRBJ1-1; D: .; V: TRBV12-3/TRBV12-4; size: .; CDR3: CASSPPGAEAFF; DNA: TGTGCCAGCAGCCCCCCGGGGGCTGAAGCTTTCTTT
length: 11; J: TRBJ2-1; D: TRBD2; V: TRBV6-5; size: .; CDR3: CASRGLDEQFF; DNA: TGTGCCAGCAGGGGACTAGACGAGCAGTTCTTC
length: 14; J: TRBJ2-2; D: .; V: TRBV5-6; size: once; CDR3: CASSWVGDTGELFF; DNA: TGTGCCAGCAGCTGGGTCGGGGACACCGGGGAGCTGTTTTTT
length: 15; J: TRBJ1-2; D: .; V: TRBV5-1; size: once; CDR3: CASSLSTDPTYGYTF; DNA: TGCGCCAGCAGCTTGAGTACAGACCCTACCTATGGCTACACCTTC
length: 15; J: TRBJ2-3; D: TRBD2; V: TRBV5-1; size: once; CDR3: CASSSTSGRVDTQYF; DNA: TGCGCCAGCAGCTCGACTAGCGGGAGGGTAGATACGCAGTATTTT
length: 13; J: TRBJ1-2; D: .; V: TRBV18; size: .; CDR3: CASSPTANYGYTF; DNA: TGTGCCAGCTCACCAACAGCTAACTATGGCTACACCTTC
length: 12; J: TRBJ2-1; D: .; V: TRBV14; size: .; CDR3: CASSGGYNEQFF; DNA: TGTGCCAGCAGCGGCGGCTACAATGAGCAGTTCTTC
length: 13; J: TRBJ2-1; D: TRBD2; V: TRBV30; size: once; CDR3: CAWRRAGLNEQFF; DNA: TGTGCCTGGAGGAGAGCGGGACTAAATGAGCAGTTCTTC
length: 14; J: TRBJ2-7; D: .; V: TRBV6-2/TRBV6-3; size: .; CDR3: CASSYLGTSYEQYF; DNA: TGTGCCAGCAGTTACCTAGGGACATCCTACGAGCAGTACTTC
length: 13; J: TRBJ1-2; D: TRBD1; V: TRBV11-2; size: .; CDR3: CASSRDRPYGYTF; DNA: TGTGCCAGCAGCCGGGACAGACCCTATGGCTACACCTTC
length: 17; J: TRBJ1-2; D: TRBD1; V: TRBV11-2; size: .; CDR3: CASSLWSGQGPNYGYTF; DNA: TGTGCCAGCAGCTTATGGTCGGGACAGGGGCCTAACTATGGCTACACCTTC
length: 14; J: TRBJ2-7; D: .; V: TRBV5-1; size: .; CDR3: CASSLVASGSYFYF; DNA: .